This TCR beta chain was sequenced in a study of T-cell memory formation after mild COVID-19. The study, taken as a whole, reports: Detection of some responders pre-infection suggested pre-existing cross-reactive memory T cells participated. Still unconfirmed is whether the second-wave clones peaking on day 37 recognized SARS-CoV-2. CD4+ contracting clones were mainly CM and EM; CD8+ ones, EMRA.

Looked up from germline, CDR1 is SGHRS and CDR2 is YFSETQ. V lost 4 bases to trimming and J lost 2 bases, with 9 bases between them. The CDR3 has 13 residues. This clonotype was counted ten times or more. Its target is unknown. 5'RACE, which relied on constant-segment primers, yielded TCR alpha and TCR beta cDNA libraries carrying sample barcodes and UMIs. TCRdb ran MiXCR on the 5' RACE reads and lists one entry per CDR3 protein. Of hundreds of thousands of distinct CDR3 sequences detected, about a quarter appear once; the ten largest clones hold about an eighth. V usage is TRBV5-1 and J usage is TRBJ1-1; D gene unclear. The receptor was derived from an adult woman who had mild COVID-19 (a few samples of this study predate the infection). Cell type and time point are not known. The specimen sequenced was PBMCs or a T cell subset sorted from them (not recorded which). CDR3 loop: CASSTQVNTEAFF. In nucleotides, the CDR3 is TGCGCCAGCAGCACCCAGGTCAACACTGAAGCTTTCTTT. Using reference TRBV5-1 and TRBJ1-1 for the parts outside the CDR3, the full variable domain is KAGVTQTPRYLIKTRGQQVTLSCSPISGHRSVSWYQQTPGQGLQFLFEYFSETQRNKGNFPGRFSGRQFSNSRSEMNVSTLELGDSALYLCASSTQVNTEAFFGQGTRLTVV.